This T cell receptor (beta chain) was sequenced during a study of blood T cell repertoires in COVID-19 (dated by TCRdb to 2018 to 2020). For the study in its entirety: Samples covering the acute and convalescent phases of COVID-19 were provided by collaborators in the United States, Italy and Spain. The material from the prospective study consisted of cDNA or gDNA derived from T cells, B-cell-depleted T cells, or PBMCs. Subjects who had been exposed to COVID-19, were actively infected with it, or had recovered from it provided the deeply sampled blood TCRbeta repertoires that made up the dataset. The repertoires were made available in a free public database intended to serve as a resource for research on the immune response to SARS-CoV-2. The samples were drawn from the first 160 participants of the ongoing ImmuneRACE study and from 1,254 subjects provided by 6 global collaborators. The sample metadata nearly always contained a de-identified subject ID, COVID-19 status, age in years and sex. Where available, HLA class I and class II types were obtained from metadata supplied by the sample provider rather than from assay-based typing.

Another Seattle source contributed samples from volunteer blood donors who had recovered from COVID-19. Each collaborating institution followed its own protocols to collect whole blood in K2EDTA tubes. For TCRbeta analysis, collaborators shipped samples in one of three forms: frozen whole blood, isolated PBMCs, or DNA extracted from either of those sample types. Broad study findings and their caveats: The quantity of clinical and demographic metadata differed by source and by participant and was supplied without curation.

Worth noting for this clone: The antigen it binds to is not known. Qualities for individual bases were not recorded, and no much larger clone is one base off.

TCRbeta CDR3 regions were amplified from genomic DNA using the immunoSEQ Assay, a bias-controlled multiplex PCR. On the authors' methods: The number of nucleated cells in each sample was estimated by amplification of reference gene primers within the assay. Sequence reads were collapsed and filtered to measure the absolute abundance of every unique TCRbeta CDR3 rearrangement. For each sample, productive Simpson clonality was calculated as the square root of Simpson's diversity index across productive rearrangements. TCRdb took this table from immuneACCESS and kept in-frame rearrangements with V and J called. Such tables lack part of the clones; where checked against another copy, unresolved V genes explain under half of the gap, and the rest is unexplained. V, J and clone size are taken as reported in that table, and D and trimming were inferred from the DNA itself. Within this sample are more than 100,000 clones, with more than 70% of them counted one time only. The ten biggest clones cover under 15% of the sample.

From the germline V gene, CDR1 is SGHRS and CDR2 is YFSETQ. The CDR3, from cysteine to phenylalanine, totals 15 residues. Only the CDR3 portion is preserved as DNA: 45 bases, with reading frame beginning at the first base. V was cut back by 3 bases and J by 6 bases, leaving a gap of 19 bases between them. The origin of this receptor is a woman in her thirties who had recovered from COVID-19. The sample was peripheral blood. The chain is assembled from TRBV5-1 and TRBJ2-7; the best D guess is TRBD1, with 5 bases matching. The CDR3 region: CASSWDGAGYSEQYF. The DNA reads as follows: TGCGCCAGCAGCTGGGATGGGGCAGGGTACAGCGAGCAGTACTTC. The full variable domain, with segments outside the CDR3 supplied by the reference TRBV5-1 and TRBJ2-7 proteins, appears as KAGVTQTPRYLIKTRGQQVTLSCSPISGHRSVSWYQQTPGQGLQFLFEYFSETQRNKGNFPGRFSGRQFSNSRSEMNVSTLELGDSALYLCASSWDGAGYSEQYFGPGTRLTVT.